This T cell receptor (beta chain) was identified during a study of graft-versus-host responses after intestinal transplantation. Study as a whole: Anti-thymocyte globulin served as induction for all recipients, who then took tacrolimus and steroids for approximately three years. Study findings and constraints: Analysis identified GvH clones in recipient marrow, with some appearing first in ileum or blood.

Remarks on this clone: Its antigen is undetermined.

CDR1 and CDR2 from the germline V gene are SGHVS and FQNEAQ. The CDR3 runs to 17 residues. V lost 4 bases to trimming and J lost 0 bases, with 13 bases between them. Profiled with immunoSEQ multiplex PCR; TCRdb holds only in-frame clones, not every one. Of approximately 81,000 clones in the sample, over 75% were seen once. V usage is TRBV7-8 and J usage is TRBJ1-6; no clear D gene. This sample comprised unstimulated CD8+ T cells sorted from spleen or lymph node cells, obtained before transplant. This TCR derives from a human donor who was the organ donor for an intestinal transplant. The DNA of the CDR3 is TGTGCCAGCAGCTCGTTGATGGTCGCCTCCTATAATTCACCCCTCCACTTT. Translated, it gives CASSSLMVASYNSPLHF.